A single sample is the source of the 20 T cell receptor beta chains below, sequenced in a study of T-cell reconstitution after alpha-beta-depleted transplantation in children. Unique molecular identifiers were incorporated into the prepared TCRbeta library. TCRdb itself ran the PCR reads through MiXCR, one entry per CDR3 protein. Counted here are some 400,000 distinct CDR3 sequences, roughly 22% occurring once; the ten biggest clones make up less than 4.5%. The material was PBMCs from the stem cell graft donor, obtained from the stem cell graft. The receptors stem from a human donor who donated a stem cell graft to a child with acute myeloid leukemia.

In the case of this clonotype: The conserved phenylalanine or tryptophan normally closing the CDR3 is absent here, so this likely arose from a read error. The CDR3, as DNA: TGTGCCAGCAGCTTAGATTCCGGCGGTCTCTCCTACAATGAGCAGTTCTTG. Encoded protein: CASSLDSGGLSYNEQFL. The gene calls are TRBV7-8 and TRBJ2-1; D is undetermined. From germline, CDR1 is SGHVS and CDR2 FQNEAQ. This CDR3 comprises 17 residues. Trimming shortened V by 1 base and J by 0 bases, and 13 bases separated the two germline ends.

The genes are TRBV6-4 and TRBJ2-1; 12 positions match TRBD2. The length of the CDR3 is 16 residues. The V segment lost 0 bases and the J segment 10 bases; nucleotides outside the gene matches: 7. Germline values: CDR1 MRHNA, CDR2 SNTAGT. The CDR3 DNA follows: TGTGCCAGCAGTGACTCCGCTAGCGGGAGGGCCTTGGAGCAGTTCTTC. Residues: CASSDSASGRALEQFF.

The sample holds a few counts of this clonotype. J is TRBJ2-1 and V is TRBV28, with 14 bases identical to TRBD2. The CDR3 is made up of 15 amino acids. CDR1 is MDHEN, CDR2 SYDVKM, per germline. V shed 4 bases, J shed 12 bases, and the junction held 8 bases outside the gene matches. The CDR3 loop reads CASSYGLAGGQGQFF. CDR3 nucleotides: TGTGCCAGCAGTTACGGACTAGCGGGAGGTCAAGGGCAGTTCTTC.

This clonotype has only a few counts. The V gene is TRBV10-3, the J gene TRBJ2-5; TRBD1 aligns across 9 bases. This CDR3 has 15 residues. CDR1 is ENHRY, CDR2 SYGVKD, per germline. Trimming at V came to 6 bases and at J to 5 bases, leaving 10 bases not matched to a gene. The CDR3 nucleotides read TGTGCCATCAGGGGACAGGGTAGAGGTTTGGAGACCCAGTACTTC. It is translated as CAIRGQGRGLETQYF.

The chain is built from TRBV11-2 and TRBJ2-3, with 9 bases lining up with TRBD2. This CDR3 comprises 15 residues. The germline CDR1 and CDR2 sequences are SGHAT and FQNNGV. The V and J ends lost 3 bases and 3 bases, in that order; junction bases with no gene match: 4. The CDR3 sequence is CASSFRGRGTDTQYF. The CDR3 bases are TGTGCCAGCAGCTTTCGCGGGAGGGGAACAGATACGCAGTATTTT.

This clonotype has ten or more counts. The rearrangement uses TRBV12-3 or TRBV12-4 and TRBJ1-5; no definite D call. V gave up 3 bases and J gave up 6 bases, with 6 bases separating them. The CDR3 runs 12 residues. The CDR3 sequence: CASSFESQPQHF. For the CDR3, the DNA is TGTGCCAGCAGTTTTGAGAGTCAGCCCCAGCATTTT.

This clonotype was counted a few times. DNA for the CDR3: TGTGCCACCAGCAGGTTTGATAGCGACGAGCAGTACTTC. As protein: CATSRFDSDEQYF. This chain joins TRBV15 and TRBJ2-7, with a weak D call TRBD2 (5 bases). V was trimmed by 3 bases and J by 5 bases, leaving 11 bases between them. Germline CDR1 LNHNV, CDR2 YYDKDF (reference sequence). The CDR3 runs 13 residues.

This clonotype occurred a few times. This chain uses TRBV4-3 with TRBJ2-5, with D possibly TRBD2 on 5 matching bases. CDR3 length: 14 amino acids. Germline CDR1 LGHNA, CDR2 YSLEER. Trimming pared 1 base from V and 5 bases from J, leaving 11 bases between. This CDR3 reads CASSQGAGRETQYF. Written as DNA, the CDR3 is TGCGCCAGCAGCCAAGGGGCGGGCCGGGAGACCCAGTACTTC.

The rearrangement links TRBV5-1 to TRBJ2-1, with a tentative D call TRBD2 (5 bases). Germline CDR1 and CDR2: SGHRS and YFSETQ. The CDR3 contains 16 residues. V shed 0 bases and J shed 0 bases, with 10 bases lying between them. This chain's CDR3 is CASSLEGASSYNEQFF. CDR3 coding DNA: TGCGCCAGCAGCTTGGAGGGAGCCTCCTCCTACAATGAGCAGTTCTTC.

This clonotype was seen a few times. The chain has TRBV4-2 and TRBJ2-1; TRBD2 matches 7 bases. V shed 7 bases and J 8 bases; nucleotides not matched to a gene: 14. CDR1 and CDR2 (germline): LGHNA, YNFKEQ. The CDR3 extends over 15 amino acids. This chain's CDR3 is CASTQDRDYYDEQFF. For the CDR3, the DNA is TGTGCCAGCACTCAAGATCGGGACTATTACGATGAGCAGTTCTTC.

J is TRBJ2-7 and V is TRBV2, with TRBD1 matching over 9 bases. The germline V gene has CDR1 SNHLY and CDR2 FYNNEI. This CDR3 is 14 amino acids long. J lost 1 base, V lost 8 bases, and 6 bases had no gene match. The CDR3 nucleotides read TGTGCCAGCTCCCGGGACAGGGATTCCTACGAGCAGTACTTC. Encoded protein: CASSRDRDSYEQYF.

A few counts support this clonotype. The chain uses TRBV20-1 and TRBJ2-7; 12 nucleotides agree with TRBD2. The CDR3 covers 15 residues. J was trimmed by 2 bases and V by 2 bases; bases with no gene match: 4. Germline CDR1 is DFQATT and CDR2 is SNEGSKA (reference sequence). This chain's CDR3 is CSARRLAGETYEQYF. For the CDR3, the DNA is TGCAGTGCTAGACGACTAGCGGGAGAGACCTACGAGCAGTACTTC.

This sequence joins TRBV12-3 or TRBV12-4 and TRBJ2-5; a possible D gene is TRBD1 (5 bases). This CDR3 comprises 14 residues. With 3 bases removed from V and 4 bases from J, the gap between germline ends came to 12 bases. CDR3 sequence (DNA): TGTGCCAGCAGTTTTCTGGCCCAGGGAGAGACCCAGTACTTC. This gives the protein CASSFLAQGETQYF.

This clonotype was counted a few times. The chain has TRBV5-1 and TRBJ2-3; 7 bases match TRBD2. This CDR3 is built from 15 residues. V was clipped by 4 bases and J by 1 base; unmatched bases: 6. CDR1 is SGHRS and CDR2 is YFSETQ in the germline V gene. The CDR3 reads CASSVLARRTDTQYF. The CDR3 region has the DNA TGCGCCAGCAGCGTACTAGCGCGACGCACAGATACGCAGTATTTT.

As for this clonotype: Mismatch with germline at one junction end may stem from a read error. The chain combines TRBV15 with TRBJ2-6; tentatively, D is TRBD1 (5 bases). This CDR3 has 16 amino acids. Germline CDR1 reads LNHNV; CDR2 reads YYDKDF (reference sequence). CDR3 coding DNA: TGTGCCACCAGCAGAGGGGTTTCGGCTGGGGCCAACGTCCTGACCTTC. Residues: CATSRGVSAGANVLTF.

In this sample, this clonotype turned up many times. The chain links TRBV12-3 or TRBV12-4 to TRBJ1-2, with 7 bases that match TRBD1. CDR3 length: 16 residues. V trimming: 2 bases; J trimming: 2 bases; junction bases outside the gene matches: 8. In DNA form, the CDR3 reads TGTGCCAGCAGTTTATCACCTGAGGACAGGAACTATGGCTACACCTTC. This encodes CASSLSPEDRNYGYTF.

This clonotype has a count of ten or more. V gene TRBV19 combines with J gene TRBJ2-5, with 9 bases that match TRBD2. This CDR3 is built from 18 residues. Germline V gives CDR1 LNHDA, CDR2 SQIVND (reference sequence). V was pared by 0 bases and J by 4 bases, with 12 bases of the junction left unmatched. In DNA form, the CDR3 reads TGTGCCAGTAGTATAGATAAACGGATTAGCGGGGGTTTAGAGACCCAGTACTTC. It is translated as CASSIDKRISGGLETQYF. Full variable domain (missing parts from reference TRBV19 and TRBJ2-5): DGGITQSPKYLFRKEGQNVTLSCEQNLNHDAMYWYRQDPGQGLRLIYYSQIVNDFQKGDIAEGYSVSREKKESFPLTVTSAQKNPTAFYLCASSIDKRISGGLETQYFGPGTRLLVL.

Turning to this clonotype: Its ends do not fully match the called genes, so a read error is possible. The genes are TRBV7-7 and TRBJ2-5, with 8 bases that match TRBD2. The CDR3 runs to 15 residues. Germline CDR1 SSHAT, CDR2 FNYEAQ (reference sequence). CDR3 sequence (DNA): TGTGCTAGCAGCCCCGGACTAGCAGGGAAAGAGACCCAGTACTTC. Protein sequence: CASSPGLAGKETQYF.

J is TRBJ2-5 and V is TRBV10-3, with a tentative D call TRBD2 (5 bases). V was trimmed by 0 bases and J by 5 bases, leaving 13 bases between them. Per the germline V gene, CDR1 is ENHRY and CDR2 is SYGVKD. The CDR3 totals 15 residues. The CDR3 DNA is TGTGCCATCAGTGAGTCTTTTGAGGGCTCGGAGACCCAGTACTTC. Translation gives CAISESFEGSETQYF.

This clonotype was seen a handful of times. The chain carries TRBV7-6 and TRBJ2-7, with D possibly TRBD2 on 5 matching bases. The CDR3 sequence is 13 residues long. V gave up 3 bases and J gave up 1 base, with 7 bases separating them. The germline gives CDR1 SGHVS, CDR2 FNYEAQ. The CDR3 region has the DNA TGTGCCAGCAGCTTGGACTTATCCTACGAGCAGTACTTC. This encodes CASSLDLSYEQYF.